This T cell receptor beta chain came from a study of patients and donors after allogeneic stem cell transplantation. Per germline, CDR1 LGHDT and CDR2 YNNKEL (reference sequence). This CDR3 region has 12 residues. Trimming stripped 2 bases from V and 10 bases from J, with 10 bases between. TCRdb reanalysed the RT-PCR reads using MiXCR and keeps one entry per CDR3 protein. The data hold 10,000 to 13,000 distinct CDR3 sequences, with 20% to 25% observed a single time. The J gene is TRBJ2-3, the V gene TRBV3-1; D unresolved. Sequenced input: blood, either unsorted or a sorted T cell fraction (not recorded which). This TCR derives from a human donor who was either an allogeneic HSCT recipient or a stem cell or donor lymphocyte infusion donor (not recorded which). It is not recorded whose cells these are; they may come from a transplant donor. CDR3 nucleotide sequence: TGTGCCAGCAGCCAATCCCAAGCCGCGCAGTATTTT. This encodes CASSQSQAAQYF.